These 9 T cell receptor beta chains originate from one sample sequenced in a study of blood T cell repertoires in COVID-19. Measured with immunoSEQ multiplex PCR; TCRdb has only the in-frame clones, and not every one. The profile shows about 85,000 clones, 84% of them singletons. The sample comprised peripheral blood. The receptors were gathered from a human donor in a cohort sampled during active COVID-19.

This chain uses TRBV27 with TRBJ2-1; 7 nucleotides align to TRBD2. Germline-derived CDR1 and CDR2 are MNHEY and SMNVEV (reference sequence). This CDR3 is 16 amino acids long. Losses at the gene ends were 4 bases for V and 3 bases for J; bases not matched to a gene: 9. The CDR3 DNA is TGTGCCAGCAGTTATACCGGGGGAGGGTACTACAATGAGCAGTTCTTC. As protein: CASSYTGGGYYNEQFF.

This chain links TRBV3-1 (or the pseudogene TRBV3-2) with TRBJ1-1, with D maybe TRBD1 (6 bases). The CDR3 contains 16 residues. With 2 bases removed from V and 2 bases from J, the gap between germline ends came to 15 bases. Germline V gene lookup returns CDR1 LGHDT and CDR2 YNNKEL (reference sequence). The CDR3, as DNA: TGTGCCAGCAGCCAACCCACGGACAGAAGAAACACTGAAGCTTTCTTT. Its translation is CASSQPTDRRNTEAFF.

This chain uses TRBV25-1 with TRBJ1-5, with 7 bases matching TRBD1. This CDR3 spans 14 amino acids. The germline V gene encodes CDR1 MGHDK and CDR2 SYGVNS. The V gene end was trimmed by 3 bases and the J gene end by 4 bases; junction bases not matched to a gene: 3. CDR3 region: CASSDTGDNQPQHF. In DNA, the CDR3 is TGTGCCAGCAGTGATACAGGGGATAATCAGCCCCAGCATTTT. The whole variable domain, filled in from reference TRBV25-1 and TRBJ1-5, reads EADIYQTPRYLVIGTGKKITLECSQTMGHDKMYWYQQDPGMELHLIHYSYGVNSTEKGDLSSESTVSRIRTEHFPLTLESARPSHTSQYLCASSDTGDNQPQHFGDGTRLSIL.

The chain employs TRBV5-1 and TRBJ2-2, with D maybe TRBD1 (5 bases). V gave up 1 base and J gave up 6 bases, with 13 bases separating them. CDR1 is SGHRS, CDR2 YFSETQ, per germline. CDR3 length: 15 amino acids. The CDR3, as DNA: TGCGCCAGCAGCTTGTACCAGGGAATCGCCGGGGAGCTGTTTTTT. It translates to CASSLYQGIAGELFF.

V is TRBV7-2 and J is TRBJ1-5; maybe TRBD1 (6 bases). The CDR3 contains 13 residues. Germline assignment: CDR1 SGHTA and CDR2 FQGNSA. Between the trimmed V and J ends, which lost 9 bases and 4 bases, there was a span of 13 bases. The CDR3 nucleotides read TGTGCCAGTGCTAGGGGGGGGAATCAGCCCCAGCATTTT. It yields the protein CASARGGNQPQHF. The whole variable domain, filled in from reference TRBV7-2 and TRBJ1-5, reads GAGVSQSPSNKVTEKGKDVELRCDPISGHTALYWYRQSLGQGLEFLIYFQGNSAPDKSGLPSDRFSAERTGGSVSTLTIQRTQQEDSAVYLCASARGGNQPQHFGDGTRLSIL.

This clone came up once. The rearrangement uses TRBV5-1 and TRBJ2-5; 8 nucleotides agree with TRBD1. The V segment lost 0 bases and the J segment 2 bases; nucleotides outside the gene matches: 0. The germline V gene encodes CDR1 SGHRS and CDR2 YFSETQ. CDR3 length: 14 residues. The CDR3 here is CASSLDRGQETQYF. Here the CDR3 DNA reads TGCGCCAGCAGCTTGGACAGGGGGCAAGAGACCCAGTACTTC.

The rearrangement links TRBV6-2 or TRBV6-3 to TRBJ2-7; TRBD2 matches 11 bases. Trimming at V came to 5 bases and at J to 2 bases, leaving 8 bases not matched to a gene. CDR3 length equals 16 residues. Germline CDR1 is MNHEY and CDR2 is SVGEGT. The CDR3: CASSAPLAGATYEQYF. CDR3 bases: TGTGCCAGCAGTGCACCACTAGCGGGGGCTACCTACGAGCAGTACTTC.

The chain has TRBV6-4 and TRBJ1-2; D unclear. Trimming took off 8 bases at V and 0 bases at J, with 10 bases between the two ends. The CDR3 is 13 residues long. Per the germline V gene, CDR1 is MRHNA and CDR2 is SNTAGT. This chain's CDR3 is CASSPGSNYGYTF. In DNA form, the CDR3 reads TGTGCCAGCTCCCCAGGTTCTAACTATGGCTACACCTTC.

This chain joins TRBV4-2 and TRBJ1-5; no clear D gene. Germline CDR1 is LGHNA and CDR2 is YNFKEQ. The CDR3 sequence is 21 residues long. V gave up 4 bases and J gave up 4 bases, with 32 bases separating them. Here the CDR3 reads CASSLGEVSGRPGKLNQPQHF. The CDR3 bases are TGTGCCAGCAGCCTTGGCGAAGTGTCGGGCAGGCCGGGAAAACTTAATCAGCCCCAGCATTTT.